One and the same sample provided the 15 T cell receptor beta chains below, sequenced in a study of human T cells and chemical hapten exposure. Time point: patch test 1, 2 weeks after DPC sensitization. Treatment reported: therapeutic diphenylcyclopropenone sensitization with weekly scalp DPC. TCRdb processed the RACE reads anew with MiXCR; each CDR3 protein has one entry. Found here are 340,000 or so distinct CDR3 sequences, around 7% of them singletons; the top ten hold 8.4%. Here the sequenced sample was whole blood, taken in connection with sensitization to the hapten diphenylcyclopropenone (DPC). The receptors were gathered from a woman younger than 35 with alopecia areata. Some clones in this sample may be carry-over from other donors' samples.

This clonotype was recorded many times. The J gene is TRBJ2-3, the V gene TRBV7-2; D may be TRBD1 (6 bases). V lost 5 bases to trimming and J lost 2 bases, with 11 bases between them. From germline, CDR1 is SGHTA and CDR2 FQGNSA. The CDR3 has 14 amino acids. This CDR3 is CASSKDRFTDTQYF. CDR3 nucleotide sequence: TGTGCCAGCAGCAAGGACAGATTCACAGATACGCAGTATTTT.

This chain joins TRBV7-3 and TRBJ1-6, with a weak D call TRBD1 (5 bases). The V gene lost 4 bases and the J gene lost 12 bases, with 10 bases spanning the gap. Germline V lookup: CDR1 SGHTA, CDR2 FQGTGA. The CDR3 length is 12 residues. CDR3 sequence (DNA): TGTGCCAGCAGCTCGCAGGGCGAACCCCTCCACTTT. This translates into CASSSQGEPLHF.

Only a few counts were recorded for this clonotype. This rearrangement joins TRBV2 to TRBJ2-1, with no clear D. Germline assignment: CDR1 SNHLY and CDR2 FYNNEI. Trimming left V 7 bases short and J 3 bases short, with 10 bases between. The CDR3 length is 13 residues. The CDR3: CASTLDGYNEQFF. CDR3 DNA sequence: TGTGCCAGCACTCTGGACGGCTACAATGAGCAGTTCTTC.

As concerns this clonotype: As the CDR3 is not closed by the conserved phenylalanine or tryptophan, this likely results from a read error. CDR3 coding DNA: TGTGCCAGCAGCCCGGGACACCAAGAGACCCAGTACTTA. This sequence encodes CASSPGHQETQYL. This sequence joins TRBV5-5 and TRBJ2-5, with D perhaps assigned TRBD1 or TRBD2 (5 bases each). The germline CDR1 and CDR2 sequences are SGHKS and YYEKEE (reference sequence). This CDR3 comprises 13 residues. Between the trimmed V and J ends, which lost 4 bases and 0 bases, there was a span of 7 bases.

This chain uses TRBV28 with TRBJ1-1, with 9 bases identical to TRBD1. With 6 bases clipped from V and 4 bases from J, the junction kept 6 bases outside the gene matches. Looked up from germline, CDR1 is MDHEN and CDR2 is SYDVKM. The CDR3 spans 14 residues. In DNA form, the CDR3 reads TGTGCCAGCAGAAGCGGACAGGGGACCACTGAAGCTTTCTTT. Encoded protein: CASRSGQGTTEAFF.

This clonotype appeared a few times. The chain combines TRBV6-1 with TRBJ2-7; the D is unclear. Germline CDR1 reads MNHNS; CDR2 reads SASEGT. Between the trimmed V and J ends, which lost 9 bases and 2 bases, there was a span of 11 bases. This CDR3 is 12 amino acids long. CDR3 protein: CASCREAYEQYF. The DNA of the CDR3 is TGTGCCAGTTGTAGGGAAGCCTACGAGCAGTACTTC.

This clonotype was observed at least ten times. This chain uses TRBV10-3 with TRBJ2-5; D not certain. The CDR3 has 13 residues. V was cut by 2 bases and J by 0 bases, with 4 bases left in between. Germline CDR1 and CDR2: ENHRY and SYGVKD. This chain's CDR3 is CAISETDQETQYF. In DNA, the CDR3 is TGTGCCATCAGTGAGACAGACCAAGAGACCCAGTACTTC.

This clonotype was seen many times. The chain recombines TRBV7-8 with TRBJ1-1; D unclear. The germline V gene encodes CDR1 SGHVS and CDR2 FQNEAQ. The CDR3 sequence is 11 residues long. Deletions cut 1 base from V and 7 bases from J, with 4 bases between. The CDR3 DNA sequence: TGTGCCAGCAGCTTAGACTTTGAAGCTTTCTTT. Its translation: CASSLDFEAFF. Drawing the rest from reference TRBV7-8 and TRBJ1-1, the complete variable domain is GAGVSQSPRYKVAKRGQDVALRCDPISGHVSLFWYQQALGQGPEFLTYFQNEAQLDKSGLPSDRFFAERPEGSVSTLKIQRTQQEDSAVYLCASSLDFEAFFGQGTRLTVV.

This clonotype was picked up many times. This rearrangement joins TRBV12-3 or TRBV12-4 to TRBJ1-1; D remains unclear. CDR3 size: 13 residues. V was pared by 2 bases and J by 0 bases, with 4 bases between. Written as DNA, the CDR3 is TGTGCCAGCAGTTTATGGGTGAACACTGAAGCTTTCTTT. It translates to CASSLWVNTEAFF.

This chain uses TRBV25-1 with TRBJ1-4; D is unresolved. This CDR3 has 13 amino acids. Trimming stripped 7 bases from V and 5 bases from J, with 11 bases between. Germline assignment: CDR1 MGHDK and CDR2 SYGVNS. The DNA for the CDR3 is TGTGCCAGCATGCTTAGGACGAATGAAAAACTGTTTTTT. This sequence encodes CASMLRTNEKLFF.

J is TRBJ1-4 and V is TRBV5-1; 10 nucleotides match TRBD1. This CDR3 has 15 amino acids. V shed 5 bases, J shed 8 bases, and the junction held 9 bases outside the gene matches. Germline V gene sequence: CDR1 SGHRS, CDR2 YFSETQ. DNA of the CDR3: TGCGCCAGCAGACCGACAGGGGGCGAGGACGAAAAACTGTTTTTT. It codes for CASRPTGGEDEKLFF.

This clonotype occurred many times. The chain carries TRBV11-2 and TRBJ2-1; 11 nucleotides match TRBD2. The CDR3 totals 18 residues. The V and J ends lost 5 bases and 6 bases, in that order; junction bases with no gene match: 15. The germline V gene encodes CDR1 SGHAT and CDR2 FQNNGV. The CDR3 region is CASSLGLAGGRRTNEQFF. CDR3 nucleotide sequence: TGTGCCAGCAGCCTAGGGCTAGCGGGGGGCCGGAGAACCAATGAGCAGTTCTTC.

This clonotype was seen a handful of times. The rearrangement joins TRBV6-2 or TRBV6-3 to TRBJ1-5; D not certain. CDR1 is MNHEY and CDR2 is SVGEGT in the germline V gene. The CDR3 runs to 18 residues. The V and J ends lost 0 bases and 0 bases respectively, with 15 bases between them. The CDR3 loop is CASSYSVSGSYSNQPQHF. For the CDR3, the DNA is TGTGCCAGCAGTTACTCGGTCTCCGGTAGCTATAGCAATCAGCCCCAGCATTTT.

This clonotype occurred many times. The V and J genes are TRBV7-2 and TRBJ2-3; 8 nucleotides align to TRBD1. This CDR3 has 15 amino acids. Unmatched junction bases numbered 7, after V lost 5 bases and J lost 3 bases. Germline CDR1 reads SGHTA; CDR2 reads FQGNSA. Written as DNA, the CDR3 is TGTGCCAGCAGCCTCGGACAGGGCCTGACAGATACGCAGTATTTT. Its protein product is CASSLGQGLTDTQYF.

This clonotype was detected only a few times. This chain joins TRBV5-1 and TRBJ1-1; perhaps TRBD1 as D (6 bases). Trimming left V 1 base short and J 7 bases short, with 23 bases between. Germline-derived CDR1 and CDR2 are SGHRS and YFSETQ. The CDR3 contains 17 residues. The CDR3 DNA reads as TGCGCCAGCAGCTTGACAACCGCGGGGGCGCGGGGGGATGAAGCTTTCTTT. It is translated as CASSLTTAGARGDEAFF.